The table lists the clone carrying this T cell receptor (beta chain) with many counts. The antigen remains unidentified. The sample is drawn from a study of spatial heterogeneity in lung cancer. Study-wide points: Within tumors, counts of expanded alpha and beta TCRs tracked tumor mutation counts.

The sample's time point: sample taken at primary tumor resection. The cohort: about 79 early-stage, untreated non-small cell lung cancer patients. Carried by each TCR cDNA molecule was a unique molecular identifier. TCRdb re-called the 5' RACE reads with MiXCR, one entry per CDR3 protein. The data hold more than 25,000 distinct CDR3 sequences, with 7.1% observed a single time. This specimen consisted of lung tumor tissue, obtained at surgery. The receptor's source is a male donor with early-stage non-small cell lung cancer.

The CDR3 spells CASSPRQGYGETQYF. CDR3 nucleotides: TGTGCCAGCAGCCCCCGACAGGGGTACGGGGAGACCCAGTACTTC. This chain links TRBV7-9 with TRBJ2-5; 8 bases are a match to TRBD1. Unmatched junction bases numbered 10, after V lost 5 bases and J lost 5 bases. Germline V gives CDR1 SEHNR, CDR2 FQNEAQ (reference sequence). The CDR3 extends over 15 amino acids.